This is a list of T cell receptor beta chains from one sample in a study of regulatory T cells in long-lasting Graves disease. A single record per CDR3 protein comes from TCRdb applying MiXCR to the multiplex PCR reads. This repertoire shows 360,000 or so distinct CDR3 sequences, roughly 12% found once; its top ten account for 18%. This same sample was also part of a study on T cells in Graves' hyperthyroidism and ophthalmopathy.

The sample consisted of peripheral blood mononuclear cells (PBMCs), taken at new diagnosis, from a patient treated with antithyroid drugs. The receptors originated from a woman between 18 and 29 years old with Graves disease. CDR3s include the opening cysteine and the closing phenylalanine or tryptophan. D genes are given only for firm matches. A row's size may be missing; if present it is once, few, many or a size class.

many TRBJ2-5 . TRBV6-5 CASSYRTFLETQYF TGTGCCAGCAGTTACCGGACATTCCTGGAGACCCAGTACTTC
many TRBJ2-3 TRBD2 TRBV7-9 CASSLAGVIDTQYF TGTGCCAGCAGCCTAGCGGGAGTAATAGATACGCAGTATTTT
many TRBJ1-1 . TRBV20-1 CSARHMNTEAFF TGCAGTGCTAGACATATGAACACTGAAGCTTTCTTT
many TRBJ2-1 TRBD1 TRBV27 CASSPDRGLYNEQFF TGTGCCAGCAGTCCGGACAGGGGCTTGTACAATGAGCAGTTCTTC
few TRBJ2-3 TRBD1 TRBV7-2 CASSRTGNTDTQYF TGTGCCAGCAGCCGGACAGGAAACACAGATACGCAGTATTTT
many TRBJ2-3 . TRBV28 CASSLGGGPTDTQYF TGTGCCAGCAGTCTAGGGGGGGGCCCCACAGATACGCAGTATTTT
. TRBJ2-1 . TRBV4-3 CASSQVPLAGAIYNEQFF TGCGCCAGCAGCCAAGTTCCTCTCGCGGGGGCGATCTACAATGAGCAGTTCTTC
. TRBJ1-2 . TRBV12-3/TRBV12-4 CASFRPGSSYGYTF TGTGCCAGCTTTCGTCCCGGTTCGAGCTATGGCTACACCTTC
. TRBJ2-6 TRBD1 TRBV27 CASSFGDRGGANVLTF TGTGCCAGCAGTTTTGGTGACAGGGGTGGGGCCAACGTCCTGACTTTC
. TRBJ2-4 TRBD2 TRBV20-1 CSAIVTSGRARIHIQYF TGCAGTGCTATAGTGACTAGCGGGAGGGCCCGTATTCACATTCAGTACTTC
many TRBJ1-1 . TRBV28 CASSTPVMNTEAFF TGTGCCAGCAGTACACCGGTAATGAACACTGAAGCTTTCTTT
many TRBJ1-3 . TRBV18 CASSPRFGTPGNTIYF TGTGCCAGCTCACCACGATTCGGGACACCCGGAAACACCATATATTTT
many TRBJ2-7 TRBD2 TRBV5-1 CASSLAPSGSDAYEQYF TGCGCCAGCAGCTTGGCCCCAAGCGGGAGCGATGCCTACGAGCAGTACTTC
many TRBJ2-5 TRBD2 TRBV12-5 CASGISVGLATQETQYF TGTGCTAGTGGTATCTCGGTGGGACTAGCGACACAAGAGACCCAGTACTTC
many TRBJ1-5 . TRBV20-1 CSARDRGRVSQPQHF TGCAGTGCTAGAGATCGGGGGCGGGTAAGTCAGCCCCAGCATTTT
. TRBJ1-5 . TRBV12-3/TRBV12-4 CASTGGTVDQPQHF TGTGCCAGCACCGGCGGGACGGTTGATCAGCCCCAGCATTTT
few TRBJ2-1 . TRBV6-9 CASSFLSWDTRTHNEQFF TGTGCCAGCAGTTTCCTCTCTTGGGACACCCGTACCCATAATGAGCAGTTCTTC